Given below is one T cell receptor beta chain in context. Antigen specificity is unknown. The data derive from a study of T cell responses to AZD1222 COVID-19 vaccine. This table comes from immunoSEQ multiplex PCR, and its TCRdb copy is limited to in-frame clones, with some not included. The top ten clones hold approximately 4.7% of a sample with 90,000 to 110,000 clones, roughly 90% of them seen once. Whole-study results and caveats: Only a handful of AZD1222 recipients, several in all, had baseline seropositivity. Clonal diversity may have been underestimated in mostly white British donors.

The CDR3 is 15 residues long. Trimming removed 0 bases from V and 0 bases from J, with 9 bases in between. Germline V gives CDR1 LGHNA, CDR2 YNFKEQ. This chain connects TRBV4-2 to TRBJ2-7; D is uncertain. This clonotype was obtained from an adult in good health. The material was peripheral blood, obtained on day 0 of AZD1222 vaccination. The CDR3 here is CASSQESSVSYEQYF. DNA for the CDR3: TGTGCCAGCAGCCAAGAGTCCAGCGTCTCCTACGAGCAGTACTTC.